These T cell receptor beta chains were read from a single sample in a study of shared clonotypes between healthy human individuals. This table comes from immunoSEQ multiplex PCR, and its TCRdb copy is limited to in-frame clones, with some not included. Of roughly 1,500,000 clones in the sample, around 98.5% were seen once. The material sequenced was naive CD4+ T cells sorted from blood. Source of these receptors: a man aged 25 to 40 in good health. The conserved cysteine and the conserved F or W are not part of the CDR3 here.

CDR3aa: ASSKRVGDQPQH
j_gene: TRBJ1-5
v_gene: TRBV5-6

CDR3aa: ASSLERYEAF
j_gene: TRBJ1-1
v_gene: TRBV28

CDR3aa: ASSLGDPEQF
j_gene: TRBJ2-1
v_gene: TRBV28

CDR3aa: ASSLSNVGVRF
j_gene: TRBJ2-1
v_gene: TRBV5-8

CDR3aa: ASSHALAGGYEQY
j_gene: TRBJ2-7
v_gene: TRBV4-1

CDR3aa: ASSPRLAGVSDTQY
j_gene: TRBJ2-3
v_gene: TRBV11-2

CDR3aa: ASSLGVAGLPTDTQY
j_gene: TRBJ2-3
v_gene: TRBV5-1

CDR3aa: ASSTRTRADEQY
j_gene: TRBJ2-7
v_gene: TRBV5-1

CDR3aa: ASSLGYNRETQY
j_gene: TRBJ2-5
v_gene: TRBV7-2

CDR3aa: ASREQGLNTEAF
j_gene: TRBJ1-1
v_gene: TRBV28

CDR3aa: ASSLTLGTGELF
j_gene: TRBJ2-2
v_gene: TRBV7-3

CDR3aa: ASSPADGYNEQF
j_gene: TRBJ2-1
v_gene: TRBV27

CDR3aa: ASSPLDRGTYEQY
j_gene: TRBJ2-7
v_gene: TRBV18

CDR3aa: AWSVRWDLPEQF
j_gene: TRBJ2-1
v_gene: TRBV30

CDR3aa: ASSLAFRGAGGLNIQY
j_gene: TRBJ2-4
v_gene: TRBV7-2

CDR3aa: ASSPVTGHQPQH
j_gene: TRBJ1-5
v_gene: TRBV4-1

CDR3aa: SAPGGNEQF
j_gene: TRBJ2-1
v_gene: TRBV20-1

CDR3aa: ASSLGRGSSYEQY
j_gene: TRBJ2-7
v_gene: TRBV7-6

CDR3aa: ASSHSTTNEKLF
j_gene: TRBJ1-4
v_gene: TRBV18

CDR3aa: ASSLQGQNTEAF
j_gene: TRBJ1-1
v_gene: TRBV6-6

CDR3aa: ASRQGNFDEAF
j_gene: TRBJ1-1
v_gene: TRBV19

CDR3aa: ASSYFGGDQPQH
j_gene: TRBJ1-5
v_gene: TRBV6-5

CDR3aa: SVGQGRDEAF
j_gene: TRBJ1-1
v_gene: TRBV29-1

CDR3aa: ASGRGGAGSGTEAF
j_gene: TRBJ1-1
v_gene: TRBV19

CDR3aa: ASSLVNTDTQY
j_gene: TRBJ2-3
v_gene: TRBV7-2

CDR3aa: AISEDLAGGEQY
j_gene: TRBJ2-7
v_gene: TRBV10-3

CDR3aa: ASTQSGRGRETQY
j_gene: TRBJ2-5
v_gene: TRBV5-1

CDR3aa: ASSIDLVTPTYEQY
j_gene: TRBJ2-7
v_gene: TRBV19

CDR3aa: ASSLVQLAGGSSYNEQF
j_gene: TRBJ2-1
v_gene: TRBV7-9

CDR3aa: ASSWGQGNTEAF
j_gene: TRBJ1-1
v_gene: TRBV6-5

CDR3aa: ASSRPGLDSYEQY
j_gene: TRBJ2-7
v_gene: TRBV28

CDR3aa: ASSLAPMTDFYGELF
j_gene: TRBJ2-2
v_gene: TRBV5-1

CDR3aa: SVAGQGATEAF
j_gene: TRBJ1-1
v_gene: TRBV29-1

CDR3aa: ASSLAVGGYYEQY
j_gene: TRBJ2-7
v_gene: TRBV5-4

CDR3aa: ASTGLGVTGELF
j_gene: TRBJ2-2
v_gene: TRBV6-5

CDR3aa: ASSLPGQETQY
j_gene: TRBJ2-5
v_gene: TRBV5-1

CDR3aa: AIGHTGQATDTQY
j_gene: TRBJ2-3
v_gene: TRBV10-3

CDR3aa: AISTGNTDTQY
j_gene: TRBJ2-3
v_gene: TRBV10-3

CDR3aa: ASSSGALVGNTIY
j_gene: TRBJ1-3
v_gene: TRBV4-3

CDR3aa: ASSFRRGADTQY
j_gene: TRBJ2-3
v_gene: TRBV5-5

CDR3aa: ASSTAGVEKTQY
j_gene: TRBJ2-5
v_gene: TRBV7-2